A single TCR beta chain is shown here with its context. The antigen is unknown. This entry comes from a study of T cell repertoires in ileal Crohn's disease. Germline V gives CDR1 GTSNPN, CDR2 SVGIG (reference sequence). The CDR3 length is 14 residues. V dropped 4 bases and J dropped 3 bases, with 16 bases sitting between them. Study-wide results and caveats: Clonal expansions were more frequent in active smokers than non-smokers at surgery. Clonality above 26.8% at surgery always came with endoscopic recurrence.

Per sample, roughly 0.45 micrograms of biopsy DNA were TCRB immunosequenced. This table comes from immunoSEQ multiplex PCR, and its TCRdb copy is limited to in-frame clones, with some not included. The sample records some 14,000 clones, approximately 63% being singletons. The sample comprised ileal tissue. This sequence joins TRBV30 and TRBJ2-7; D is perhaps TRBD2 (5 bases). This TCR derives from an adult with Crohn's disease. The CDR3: CAWMRVANGYEQYF. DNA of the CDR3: TGTGCCTGGATGAGGGTAGCAAATGGCTACGAGCAGTACTTC. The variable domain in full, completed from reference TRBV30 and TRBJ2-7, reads SQTIHQWPATLVQPVGSPLSLECTVEGTSNPNLYWYRQAAGRGLQLLFYSVGIGQISSEVPQNLSASRPQDRQFILSSKKLLLSDSGFYLCAWMRVANGYEQYFGPGTRLTVT.